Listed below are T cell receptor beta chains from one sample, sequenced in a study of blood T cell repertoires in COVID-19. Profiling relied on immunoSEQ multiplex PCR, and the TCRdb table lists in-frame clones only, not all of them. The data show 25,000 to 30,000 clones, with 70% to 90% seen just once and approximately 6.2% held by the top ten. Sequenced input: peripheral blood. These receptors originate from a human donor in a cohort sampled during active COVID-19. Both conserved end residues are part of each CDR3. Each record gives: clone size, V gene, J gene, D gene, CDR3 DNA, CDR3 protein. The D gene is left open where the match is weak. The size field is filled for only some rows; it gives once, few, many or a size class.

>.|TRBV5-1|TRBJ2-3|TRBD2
TGCGCCAGCAGCTTTAGCCGGGGGGTCAACACAGATACGCAGTATTTT
CASSFSRGVNTDTQYF
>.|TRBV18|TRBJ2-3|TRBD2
TGTGCCAGCTCACCAGGACTAGCGGGGGGGCCAGATACGCAGTATTTT
CASSPGLAGGPDTQYF
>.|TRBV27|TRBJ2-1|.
TGTGCCAGCAGTTTGTACCCTACCTACAATGAGCAGTTCTTC
CASSLYPTYNEQFF
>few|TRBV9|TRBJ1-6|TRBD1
TGTGCCAGCAGCGTTTACGAAACCGGGACAGCTAATTCACCCCTCCACTTT
CASSVYETGTANSPLHF
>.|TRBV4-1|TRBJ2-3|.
TGCGCCAGCAGCCAAGAAGGGCTAGCCGCAGATACGCAGTATTTT
CASSQEGLAADTQYF
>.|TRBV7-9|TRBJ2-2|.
TGTGCCAGCAGCTTACAGGGGTCGAACACCGGGGAGCTGTTTTTT
CASSLQGSNTGELFF
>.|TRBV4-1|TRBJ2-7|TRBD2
TGCGCCAGCAGCCACCGACTAGCGGGGGGGCGCGAGCAGTACTTC
CASSHRLAGGREQYF
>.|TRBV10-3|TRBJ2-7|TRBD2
TGTGCCATCAGTGCCGGGACTAGCTCCTACGAGCAGTACTTC
CAISAGTSSYEQYF
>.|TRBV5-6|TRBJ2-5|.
TGTGCCAGCAGCCCCGTGGGGGGTAGTCCTTCTCCCTACTTC
CASSPVGGSPSPYF
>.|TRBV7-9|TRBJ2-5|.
TGTGCCAGCAGCTTGTCAGGACAAGAGACCCAGTACTTC
CASSLSGQETQYF
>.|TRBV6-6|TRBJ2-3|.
TGTGCCAGCAGTTACTCACCCAGGACAAGTACAGATACGCAGTATTTT
CASSYSPRTSTDTQYF
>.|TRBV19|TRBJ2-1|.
TGTGCCAGTAATCCTCCAGGGTTGTACAATGAGCAGTTCTTC
CASNPPGLYNEQFF
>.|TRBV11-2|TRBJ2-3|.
TGTGCCACCACTAGAACAGGGCCAGATACGCAGTATTTT
CATTRTGPDTQYF
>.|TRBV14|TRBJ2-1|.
TGTGCCAGCAGCCAAGTATTCCAGTCTCACAATGAGCAGTTCTTC
CASSQVFQSHNEQFF
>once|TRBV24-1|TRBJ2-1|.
TGTGCCACCAGTGATTTGCAATCGATAGCCTTCAATGAGCAGTTCTTC
CATSDLQSIAFNEQFF
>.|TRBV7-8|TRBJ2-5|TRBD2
TGTGCCAGCAGCTTAGATGGGGGGGGACGAGAGACCCAGTACTTC
CASSLDGGGRETQYF
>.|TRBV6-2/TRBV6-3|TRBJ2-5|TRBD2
TGTGCCAGCAGTTACTCTTTCGGGGGGGCAAAGACCCAGTACTTC
CASSYSFGGAKTQYF
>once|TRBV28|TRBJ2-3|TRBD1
TGTGCCAGCACAAGGGGGCCATCGTCAGATACGCAGTATTTT
CASTRGPSSDTQYF
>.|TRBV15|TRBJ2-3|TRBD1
TGTGCCACCAGCAGACCTAACAGGGGGCGAGGAGATACGCAGTATTTT
CATSRPNRGRGDTQYF
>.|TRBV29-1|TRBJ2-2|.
TGCAGCGTTGTAGGAGTAAGGACCGGGGAGCTGTTTTTT
CSVVGVRTGELFF
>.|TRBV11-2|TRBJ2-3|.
TGTGCCAGCAGCCTCCCTACAGATACGCAGTATTTT
CASSLPTDTQYF
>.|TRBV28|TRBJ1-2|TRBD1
TGTGCCAGCAGTTCAGGGGGCTATGGCTACACCTTC
CASSSGGYGYTF
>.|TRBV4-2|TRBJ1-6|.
TGTGCCAGCAGCCCGAACATGGGGGGGCCCGGGGTGTCACCCCTCCACTTT
CASSPNMGGPGVSPLHF
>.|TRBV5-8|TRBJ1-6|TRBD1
TGTGCCAGCAGCTTGGGGGTCAGGGGGCGCCTTTCACCCCTCCACTTT
CASSLGVRGRLSPLHF
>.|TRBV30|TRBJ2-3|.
TGTGCCTGCGGGGGGCAGGGGGCTATACGGACAGATACGCAGTATTTT
CACGGQGAIRTDTQYF
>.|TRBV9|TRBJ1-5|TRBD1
TGTGCCAGCAGCGGGGGACAGGGGCTGAATCAGCCCCAGCATTTT
CASSGGQGLNQPQHF
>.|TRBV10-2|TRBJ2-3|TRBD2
TGCGCCAGCAGTGGTAGGACTAGCGGGGGGGCAATCCAAACAGATACGCAGTATTTT
CASSGRTSGGAIQTDTQYF
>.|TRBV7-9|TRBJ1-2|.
TGTGCCAGCAGCCCCCCCGCCACAACTATAGGCTACACCTTC
CASSPPATTIGYTF
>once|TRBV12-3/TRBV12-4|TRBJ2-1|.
TGTGCCATCACCCCCACCACATACAATGAGCAGTTCTTC
CAITPTTYNEQFF
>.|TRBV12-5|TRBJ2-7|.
TGTGCTAGTGGTTTGGTAATGGGCCCGAACTTACACGAGCAGTACTTC
CASGLVMGPNLHEQYF
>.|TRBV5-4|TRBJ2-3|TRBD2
TGTGCCATAAGACTAGCGGGGATCACAGATACGCAGTATTTT
CAIRLAGITDTQYF
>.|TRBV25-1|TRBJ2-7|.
TGTGCCAGCAGTGTCACAGGGAGCGAGCAGTACTTC
CASSVTGSEQYF
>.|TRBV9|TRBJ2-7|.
TGTGCCAGCAGCGTAAACTTGGAGGTTAACACCTACGAGCAGTACTTC
CASSVNLEVNTYEQYF
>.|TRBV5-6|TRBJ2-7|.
TGTGCCAGCAGTCATCCCTCCCCGACCAGGGAGCAGTACTTC
CASSHPSPTREQYF
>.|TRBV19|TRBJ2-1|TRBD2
TGTGCCAGTAGCCCCACTCTAGGGACTAGCGGGAGGTACAATGAGCAGTTCTTC
CASSPTLGTSGRYNEQFF
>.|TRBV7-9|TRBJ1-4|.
TGTGCCAGCAGCTCCGGGACAACGGCTAATGAAAAACTGTTTTTT
CASSSGTTANEKLFF
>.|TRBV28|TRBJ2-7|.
TGTGCCAGCAGCCTTACGATATACAGGGCACGGACGGGCGAGCAGTACTTC
CASSLTIYRARTGEQYF
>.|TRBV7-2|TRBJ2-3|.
TGTGCCAGCAGCTTAGGGTCCAGGGGTAGGGCAGATACGCAGTATTTT
CASSLGSRGRADTQYF
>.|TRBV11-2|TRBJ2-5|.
TGTGCCAGCAGCTTAGTCCGGGGGTTACAAGAGACCCAGTACTTC
CASSLVRGLQETQYF
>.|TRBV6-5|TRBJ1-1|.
TGTGCCAGCTCGGAGGTCACTGAAGCTTTCTTT
CASSEVTEAFF
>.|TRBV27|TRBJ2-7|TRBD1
TGTGCCAGCAGTTTAGGCCCCGGGCAGGGGGCTTACGAGCAGTACTTC
CASSLGPGQGAYEQYF
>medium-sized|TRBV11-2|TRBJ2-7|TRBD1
TGTGCCAGCAGCCTCGGGACAGAGGCTTTTGAGCAGTACTTC
CASSLGTEAFEQYF
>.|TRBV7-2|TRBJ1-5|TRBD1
TGTGCCAGCAGCGGTCCGGGACAGGGGGCCATCAATCAGCCCCAGCATTTT
CASSGPGQGAINQPQHF
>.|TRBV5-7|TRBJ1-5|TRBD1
TGTGCCAGCAGCTTAACGGGACAGCTGAGCAATCAGCCCCAGCATTTT
CASSLTGQLSNQPQHF
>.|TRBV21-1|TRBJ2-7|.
TGTGCCAGCAGCGACGGAGACTCCTACGAGCAGTACTTC
CASSDGDSYEQYF
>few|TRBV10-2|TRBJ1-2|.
TGCGCCAGCAGTGATTCGGGGAGAGGGGGCTATGGCTACACCTTC
CASSDSGRGGYGYTF
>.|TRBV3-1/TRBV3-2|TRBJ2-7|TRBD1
TGTGCCAGCAGCCAAAAAAAGCTCGACCGGGACAGGGTCTACGAGCAGTACTTC
CASSQKKLDRDRVYEQYF
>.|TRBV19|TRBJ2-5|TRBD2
TGTGCCAGTAGTATCGGTACTAGCGGGGGAGAGACCCAGTACTTC
CASSIGTSGGETQYF
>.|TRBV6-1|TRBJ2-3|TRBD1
TGTGCCAGCAGTGAAGACGTGAGGGGGCGGACGCAGTATTTT
CASSEDVRGRTQYF
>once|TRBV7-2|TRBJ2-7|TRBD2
TGTGCCAGCAGCTTACGACCTCTGGCGGGGGGGGAGCAGTACTTC
CASSLRPLAGGEQYF
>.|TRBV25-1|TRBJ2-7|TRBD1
TGTGCCAGCAGTGAATATATCAACAGGGGGATCTACGAGCAGTACTTC
CASSEYINRGIYEQYF
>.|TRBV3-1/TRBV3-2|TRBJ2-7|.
TGTGCCAGCAGCCTCAACCCCACAGGAGTCTACGAGCAGTACTTC
CASSLNPTGVYEQYF